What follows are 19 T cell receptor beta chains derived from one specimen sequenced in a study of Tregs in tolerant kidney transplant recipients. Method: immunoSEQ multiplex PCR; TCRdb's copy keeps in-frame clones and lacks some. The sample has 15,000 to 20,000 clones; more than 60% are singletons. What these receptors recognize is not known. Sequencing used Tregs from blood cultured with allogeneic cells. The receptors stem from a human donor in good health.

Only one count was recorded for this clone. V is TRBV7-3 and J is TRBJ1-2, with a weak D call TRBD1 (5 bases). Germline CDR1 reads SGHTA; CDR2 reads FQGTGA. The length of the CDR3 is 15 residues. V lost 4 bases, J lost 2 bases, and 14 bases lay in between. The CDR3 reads CASSYLQDPNYGYTF. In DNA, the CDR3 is TGTGCCAGCAGCTATCTACAGGACCCCAACTATGGCTACACCTTC.

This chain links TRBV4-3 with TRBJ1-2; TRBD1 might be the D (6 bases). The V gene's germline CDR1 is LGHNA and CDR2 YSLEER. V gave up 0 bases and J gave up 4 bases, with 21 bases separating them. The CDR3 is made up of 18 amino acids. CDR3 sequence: CASSQDRSSRGSFYGYTF. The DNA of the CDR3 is TGCGCCAGCAGCCAAGATCGGAGTTCAAGGGGGTCGTTCTATGGCTACACCTTC.

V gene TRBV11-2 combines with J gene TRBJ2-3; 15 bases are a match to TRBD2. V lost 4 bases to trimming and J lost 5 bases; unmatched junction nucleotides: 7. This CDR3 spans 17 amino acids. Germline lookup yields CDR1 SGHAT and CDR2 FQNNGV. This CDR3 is CASSSPKGLAGGDTQYF. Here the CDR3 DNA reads TGTGCCAGCAGCTCGCCGAAGGGACTAGCGGGAGGAGATACGCAGTATTTT.

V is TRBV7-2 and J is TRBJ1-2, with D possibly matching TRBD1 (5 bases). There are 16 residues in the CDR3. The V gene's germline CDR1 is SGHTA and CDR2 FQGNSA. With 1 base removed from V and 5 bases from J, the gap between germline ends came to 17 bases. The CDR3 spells CASSLDGTYSGYGYTF. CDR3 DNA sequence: TGTGCCAGCAGCTTAGACGGGACGTACTCGGGTTATGGCTACACCTTC. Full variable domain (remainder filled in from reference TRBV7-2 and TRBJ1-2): GAGVSQSPSNKVTEKGKDVELRCDPISGHTALYWYRQSLGQGLEFLIYFQGNSAPDKSGLPSDRFSAERTGGSVSTLTIQRTQQEDSAVYLCASSLDGTYSGYGYTFGSGTRLTVV.

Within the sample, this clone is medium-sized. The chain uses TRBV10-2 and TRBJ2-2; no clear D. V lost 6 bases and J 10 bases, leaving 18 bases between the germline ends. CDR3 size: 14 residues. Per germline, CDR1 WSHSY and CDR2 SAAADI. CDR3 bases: TGCGCCAGCAGCCGACGGGCCAATTCCGAGGAGCTGTTTTTT. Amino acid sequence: CASSRRANSEELFF.

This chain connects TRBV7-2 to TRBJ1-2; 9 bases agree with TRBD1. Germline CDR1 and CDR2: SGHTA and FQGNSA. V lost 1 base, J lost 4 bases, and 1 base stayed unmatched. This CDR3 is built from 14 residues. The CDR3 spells CASSLVGQGYGYTF. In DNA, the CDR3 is TGTGCCAGCAGCTTAGTGGGACAGGGCTATGGCTACACCTTC.

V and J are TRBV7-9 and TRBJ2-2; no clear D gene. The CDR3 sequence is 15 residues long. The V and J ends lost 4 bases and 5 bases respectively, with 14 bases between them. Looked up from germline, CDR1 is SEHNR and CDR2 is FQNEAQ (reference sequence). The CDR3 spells CASSSPRPRTGELFF. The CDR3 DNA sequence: TGTGCCAGCAGCTCGCCACGGCCGAGGACCGGGGAGCTGTTTTTT.

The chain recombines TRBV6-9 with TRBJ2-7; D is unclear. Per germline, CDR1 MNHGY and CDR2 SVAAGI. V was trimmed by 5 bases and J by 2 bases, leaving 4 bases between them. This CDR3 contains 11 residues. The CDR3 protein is CASSRAYEQYF. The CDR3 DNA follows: TGTGCCAGCAGTAGAGCCTACGAGCAGTACTTC.

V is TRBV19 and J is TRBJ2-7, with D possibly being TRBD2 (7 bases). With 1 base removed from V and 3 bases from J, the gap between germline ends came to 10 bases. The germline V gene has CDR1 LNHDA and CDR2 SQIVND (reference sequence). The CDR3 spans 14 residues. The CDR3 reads CASSIAGGLYEQYF. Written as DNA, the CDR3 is TGTGCCAGTAGTATAGCGGGGGGCCTCTACGAGCAGTACTTC.

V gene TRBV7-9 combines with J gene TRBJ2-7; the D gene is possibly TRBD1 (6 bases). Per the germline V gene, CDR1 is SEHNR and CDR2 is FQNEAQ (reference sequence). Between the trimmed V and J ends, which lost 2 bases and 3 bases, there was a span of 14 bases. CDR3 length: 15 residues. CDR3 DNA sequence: TGTGCCAGCAGCTTACAAGGGGGAAGTCGCTACGAGCAGTACTTC. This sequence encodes CASSLQGGSRYEQYF.

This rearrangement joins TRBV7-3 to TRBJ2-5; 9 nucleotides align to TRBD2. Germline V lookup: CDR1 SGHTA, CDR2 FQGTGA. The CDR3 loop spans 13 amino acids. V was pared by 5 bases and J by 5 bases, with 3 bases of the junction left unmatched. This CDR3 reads CASSRGLAETQYF. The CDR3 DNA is TGTGCCAGCAGCCGGGGACTAGCTGAGACCCAGTACTTC.

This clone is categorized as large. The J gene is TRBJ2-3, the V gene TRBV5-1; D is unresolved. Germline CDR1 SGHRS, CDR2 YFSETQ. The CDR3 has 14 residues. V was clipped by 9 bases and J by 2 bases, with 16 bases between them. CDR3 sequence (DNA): TGCGCCACCAAGACTTACCTCAACACAGATACGCAGTATTTT. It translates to CATKTYLNTDTQYF.

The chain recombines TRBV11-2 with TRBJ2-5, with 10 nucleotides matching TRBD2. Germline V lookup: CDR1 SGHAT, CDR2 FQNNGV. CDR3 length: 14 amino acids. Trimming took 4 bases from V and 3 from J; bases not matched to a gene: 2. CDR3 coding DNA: TGTGCCAGCAGCTCAGCGGGGGGGAAAGAGACCCAGTACTTC. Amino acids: CASSSAGGKETQYF.

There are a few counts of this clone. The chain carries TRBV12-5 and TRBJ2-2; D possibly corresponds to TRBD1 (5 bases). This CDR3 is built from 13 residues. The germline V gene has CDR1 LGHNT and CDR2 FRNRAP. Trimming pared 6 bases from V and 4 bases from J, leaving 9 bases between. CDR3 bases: TGTGCTAGTGGCCCAACAGGCACCGGGGAGCTGTTTTTT. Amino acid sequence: CASGPTGTGELFF.

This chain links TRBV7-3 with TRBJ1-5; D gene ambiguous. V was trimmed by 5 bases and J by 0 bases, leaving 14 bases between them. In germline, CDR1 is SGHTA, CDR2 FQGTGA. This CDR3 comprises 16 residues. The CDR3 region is CASSQPVGVSNQPQHF. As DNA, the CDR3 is TGTGCCAGCAGCCAGCCGGTGGGAGTTAGCAATCAGCCCCAGCATTTT.

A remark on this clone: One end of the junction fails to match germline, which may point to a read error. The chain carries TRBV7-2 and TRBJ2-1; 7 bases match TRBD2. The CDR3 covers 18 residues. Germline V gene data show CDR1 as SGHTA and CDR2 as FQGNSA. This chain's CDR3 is CASSQVIRASGGLGEQFF. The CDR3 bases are TGCGCCAGCAGCCAAGTAATCCGGGCTAGCGGAGGCCTTGGGGAGCAGTTCTTC.

CDR3 nucleotide sequence: TGCAGCGTTGGTGGGGACACCTATGGCTACACCTTC. This sequence encodes CSVGGDTYGYTF. The chain carries TRBV29-1 and TRBJ1-2; TRBD1 might be the D (6 bases). The CDR3 has 12 amino acids. Trimming shortened V by 4 bases and J by 4 bases, and 10 bases separated the two germline ends. Germline-derived CDR1 and CDR2 are SQVTM and ANQGSEA.

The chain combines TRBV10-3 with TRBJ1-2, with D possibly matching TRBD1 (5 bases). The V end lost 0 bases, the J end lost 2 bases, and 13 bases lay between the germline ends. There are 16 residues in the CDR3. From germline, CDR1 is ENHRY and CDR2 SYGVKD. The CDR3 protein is CAISESVGAANYGYTF. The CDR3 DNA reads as TGTGCCATCAGTGAGTCCGTTGGGGCAGCCAACTATGGCTACACCTTC.

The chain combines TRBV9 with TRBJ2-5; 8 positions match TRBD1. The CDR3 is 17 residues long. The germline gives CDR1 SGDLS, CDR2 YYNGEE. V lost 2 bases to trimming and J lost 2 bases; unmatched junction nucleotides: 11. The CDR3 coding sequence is TGTGCCAGCAGCGTTGGGGCAGGCAGGGGGCCTCAAGAGACCCAGTACTTC. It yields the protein CASSVGAGRGPQETQYF. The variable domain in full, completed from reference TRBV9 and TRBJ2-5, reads DSGVTQTPKHLITATGQRVTLRCSPRSGDLSVYWYQQSLDQGLQFLIQYYNGEERAKGNILERFSAQQFPDLHSELNLSSLELGDSALYFCASSVGAGRGPQETQYFGPGTRLLVL.